This TCR beta chain stems from a study of cytomegalovirus exposure and HLA in healthy donors. Both 60 Vbeta primers and 13 Jbeta primers went into the PCR. The table came from immunoSEQ multiplex PCR; TCRdb's copy has only in-frame clones and leaves some out. The data show 250,000 to 300,000 clones, about nine tenths seen once. V lost 2 bases to trimming and J lost 4 bases, with 11 bases between them. This CDR3 contains 14 residues. Germline loops: CDR1 SGHRS, CDR2 YFSETQ. Sequenced: PBMCs. The sequence derives from a girl aged 2-9 years in good health and CMV-seronegative. The chain recombines TRBV5-1 with TRBJ2-3; D might be TRBD1 (5 bases). CDR3 sequence (DNA): TGCGCCAGCAGCTTAAGGGGTCTTGCAGATACGCAGTATTTT. Protein product: CASSLRGLADTQYF.